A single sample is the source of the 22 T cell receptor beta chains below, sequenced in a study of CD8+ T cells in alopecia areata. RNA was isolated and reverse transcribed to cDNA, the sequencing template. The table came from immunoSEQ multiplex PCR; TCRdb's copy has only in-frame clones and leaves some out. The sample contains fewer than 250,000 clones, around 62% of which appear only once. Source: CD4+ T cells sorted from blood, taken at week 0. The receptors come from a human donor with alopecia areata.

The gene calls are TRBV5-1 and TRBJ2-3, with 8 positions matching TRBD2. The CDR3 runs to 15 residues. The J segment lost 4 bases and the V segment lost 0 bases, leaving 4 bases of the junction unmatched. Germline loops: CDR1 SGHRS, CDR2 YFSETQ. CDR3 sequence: CASSLGGRRSDTQYF. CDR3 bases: TGCGCCAGCAGCTTGGGCGGGAGGAGGTCAGATACGCAGTATTTT. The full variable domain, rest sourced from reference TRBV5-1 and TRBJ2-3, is KAGVTQTPRYLIKTRGQQVTLSCSPISGHRSVSWYQQTPGQGLQFLFEYFSETQRNKGNFPGRFSGRQFSNSRSEMNVSTLELGDSALYLCASSLGGRRSDTQYFGPGTRLTVL.

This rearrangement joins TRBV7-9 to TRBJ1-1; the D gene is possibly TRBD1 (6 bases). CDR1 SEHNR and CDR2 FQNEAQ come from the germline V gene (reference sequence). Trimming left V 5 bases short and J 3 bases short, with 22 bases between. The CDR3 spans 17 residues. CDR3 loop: CASSTFRGLGKDTEAFF. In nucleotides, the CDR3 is TGTGCCAGCAGCACGTTCAGGGGCTTGGGAAAGGACACTGAAGCTTTCTTT.

CDR3 amino acids: CAWSRDNNNQPQHF. CDR3 bases: TGTGCCTGGAGTCGGGACAACAACAATCAGCCCCAGCATTTT. The J gene is TRBJ1-5, the V gene TRBV30; TRBD1 is a possible D gene (6 bases). Germline CDR1 reads GTSNPN; CDR2 reads SVGIG (reference sequence). V was shortened by 2 bases and J by 3 bases, with 11 bases between the two germline ends. CDR3 length: 14 amino acids.

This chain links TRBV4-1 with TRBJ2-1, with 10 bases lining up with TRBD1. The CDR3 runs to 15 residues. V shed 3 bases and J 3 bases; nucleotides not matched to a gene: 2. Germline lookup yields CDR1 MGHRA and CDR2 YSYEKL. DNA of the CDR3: TGCGCCAGCAGCCAGGGACAGGGGAACTACAATGAGCAGTTCTTC. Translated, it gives CASSQGQGNYNEQFF.

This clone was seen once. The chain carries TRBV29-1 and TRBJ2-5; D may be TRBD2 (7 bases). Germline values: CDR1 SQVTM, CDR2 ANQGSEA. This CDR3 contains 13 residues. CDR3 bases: TGCAGGGGAGGGGGAGGCCCAGGAGAGACCCAGTACTTC. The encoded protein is CRGGGGPGETQYF.

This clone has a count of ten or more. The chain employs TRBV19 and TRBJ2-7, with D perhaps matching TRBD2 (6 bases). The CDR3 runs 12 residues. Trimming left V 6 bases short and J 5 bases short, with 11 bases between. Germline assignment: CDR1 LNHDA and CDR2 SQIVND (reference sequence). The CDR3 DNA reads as TGTGCCAGTAGGGGGGGACCGAACGAGCAGTACTTC. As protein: CASRGGPNEQYF.

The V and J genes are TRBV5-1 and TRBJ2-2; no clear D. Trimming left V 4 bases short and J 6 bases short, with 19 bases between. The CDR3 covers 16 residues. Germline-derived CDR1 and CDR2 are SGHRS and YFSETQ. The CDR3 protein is CASSPSIGSSSGELFF. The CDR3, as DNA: TGCGCCAGCAGCCCGTCGATTGGGTCATCTTCCGGGGAGCTGTTTTTT. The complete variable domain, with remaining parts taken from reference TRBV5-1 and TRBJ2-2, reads KAGVTQTPRYLIKTRGQQVTLSCSPISGHRSVSWYQQTPGQGLQFLFEYFSETQRNKGNFPGRFSGRQFSNSRSEMNVSTLELGDSALYLCASSPSIGSSSGELFFGEGSRLTVL.

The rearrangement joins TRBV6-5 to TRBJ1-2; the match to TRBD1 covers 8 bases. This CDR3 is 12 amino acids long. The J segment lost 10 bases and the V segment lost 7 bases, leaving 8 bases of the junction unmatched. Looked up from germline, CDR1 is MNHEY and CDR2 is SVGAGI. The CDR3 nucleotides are TGTGCCAGCACTAATCAACAGGGGGTCTACACCTTC. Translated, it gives CASTNQQGVYTF.

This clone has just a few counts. The CDR3: CASSSSHLNTEAFF. The CDR3 DNA reads as TGTGCCAGCAGCTCCTCTCACTTGAACACTGAAGCTTTCTTT. V is TRBV7-8 and J is TRBJ1-1; unclear D gene. Germline V gene data show CDR1 as SGHVS and CDR2 as FQNEAQ. V was clipped by 4 bases and J by 0 bases, with 9 bases between them. The length of the CDR3 is 14 residues.

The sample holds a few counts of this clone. CDR3 in DNA: TGTGCCAGCAGTTACGCTCCGACCGGAGAGCAGTTCTTC. This sequence encodes CASSYAPTGEQFF. J is TRBJ2-1 and V is TRBV6-5; D gene uncertain. The V end lost 2 bases, the J end lost 10 bases, and 12 bases lay between the germline ends. Germline values: CDR1 MNHEY, CDR2 SVGAGI. The CDR3 sequence is 13 residues long.

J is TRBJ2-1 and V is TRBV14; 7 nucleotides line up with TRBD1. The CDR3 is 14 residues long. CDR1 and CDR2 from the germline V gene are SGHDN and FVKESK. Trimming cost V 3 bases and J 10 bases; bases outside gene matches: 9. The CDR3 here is CASSQHLQGQEQFF. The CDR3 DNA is TGTGCCAGCAGCCAGCACCTACAGGGACAGGAGCAGTTCTTC. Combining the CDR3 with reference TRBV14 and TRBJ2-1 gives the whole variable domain EAGVTQFPSHSVIEKGQTVTLRCDPISGHDNLYWYRRVMGKEIKFLLHFVKESKQDESGMPNNRFLAERTGGTYSTLKVQPAELEDSGVYFCASSQHLQGQEQFFGPGTRLTVL.

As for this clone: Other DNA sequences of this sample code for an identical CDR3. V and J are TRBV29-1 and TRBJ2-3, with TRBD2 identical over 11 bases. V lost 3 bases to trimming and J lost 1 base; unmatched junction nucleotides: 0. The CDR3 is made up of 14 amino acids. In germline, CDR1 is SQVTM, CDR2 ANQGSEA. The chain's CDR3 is CSVEGLAGTDTQYF. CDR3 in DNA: TGCAGCGTTGAGGGACTAGCGGGCACAGATACGCAGTATTTT.

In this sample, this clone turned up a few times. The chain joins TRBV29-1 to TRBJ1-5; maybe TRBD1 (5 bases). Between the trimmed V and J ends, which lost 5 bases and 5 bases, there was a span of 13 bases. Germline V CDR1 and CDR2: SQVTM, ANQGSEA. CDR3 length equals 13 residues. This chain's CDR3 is CSVRGRLDQPQHF. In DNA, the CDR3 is TGCAGCGTTCGGGGCCGCCTTGATCAGCCCCAGCATTTT.

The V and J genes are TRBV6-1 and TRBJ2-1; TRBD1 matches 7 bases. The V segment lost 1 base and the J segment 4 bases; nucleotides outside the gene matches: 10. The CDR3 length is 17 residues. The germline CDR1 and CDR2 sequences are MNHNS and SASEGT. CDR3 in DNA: TGTGCCAGCAGTGAAGAACCTTGGGACAGTAGGTACAATGAGCAGTTCTTC. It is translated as CASSEEPWDSRYNEQFF.

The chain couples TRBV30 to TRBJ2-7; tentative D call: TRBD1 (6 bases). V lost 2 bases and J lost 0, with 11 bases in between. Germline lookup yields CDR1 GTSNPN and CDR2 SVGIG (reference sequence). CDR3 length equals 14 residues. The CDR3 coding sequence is TGTGCCTGGAGTCATTGGACAGACTCCTACGAGCAGTACTTC. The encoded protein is CAWSHWTDSYEQYF.

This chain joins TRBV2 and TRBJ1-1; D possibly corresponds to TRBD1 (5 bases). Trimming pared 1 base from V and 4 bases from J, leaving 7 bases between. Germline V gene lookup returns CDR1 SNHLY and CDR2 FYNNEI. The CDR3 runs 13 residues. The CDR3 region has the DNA TGTGCCAGCAGTGAAGAAGGGGTCACTGAAGCTTTCTTT. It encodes CASSEEGVTEAFF.

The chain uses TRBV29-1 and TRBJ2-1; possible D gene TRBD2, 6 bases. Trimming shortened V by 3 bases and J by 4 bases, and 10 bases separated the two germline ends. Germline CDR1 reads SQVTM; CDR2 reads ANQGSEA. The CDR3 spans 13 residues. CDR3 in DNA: TGCAGCGTTGACAAGGGACTTTACAATGAGCAGTTCTTC. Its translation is CSVDKGLYNEQFF.

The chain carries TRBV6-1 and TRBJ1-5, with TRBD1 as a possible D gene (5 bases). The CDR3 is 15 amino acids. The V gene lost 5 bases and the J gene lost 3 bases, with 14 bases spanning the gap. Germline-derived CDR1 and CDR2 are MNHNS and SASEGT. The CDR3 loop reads CASSRGDRINQPQHF. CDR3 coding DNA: TGTGCCAGCAGTCGGGGGGACCGGATCAATCAGCCCCAGCATTTT.

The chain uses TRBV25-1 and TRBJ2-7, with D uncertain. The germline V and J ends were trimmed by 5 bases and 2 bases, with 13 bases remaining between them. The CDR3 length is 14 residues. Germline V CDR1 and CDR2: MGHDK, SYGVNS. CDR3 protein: CASSSRAEPYEQYF. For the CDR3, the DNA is TGTGCCAGCAGTTCCCGGGCGGAACCCTACGAGCAGTACTTC.

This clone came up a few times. Here the CDR3 DNA reads TGCAGCTCCGGGACGGCTAACTATGGCTACACCTTC. This encodes CSSGTANYGYTF. The chain is built from TRBV29-1 and TRBJ1-2; TRBD1 might be the D (5 bases). This CDR3 contains 12 residues. V lost 8 bases and J 0 bases, leaving 10 bases between the germline ends. The germline CDR1 and CDR2 sequences are SQVTM and ANQGSEA.

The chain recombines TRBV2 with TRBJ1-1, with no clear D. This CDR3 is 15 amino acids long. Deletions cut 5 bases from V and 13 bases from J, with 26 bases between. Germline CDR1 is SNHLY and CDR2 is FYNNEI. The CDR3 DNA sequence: TGTGCCAGCAGTAACAAAACTCTTCCAGGTTGGAATGATTTCTTT. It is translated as CASSNKTLPGWNDFF.

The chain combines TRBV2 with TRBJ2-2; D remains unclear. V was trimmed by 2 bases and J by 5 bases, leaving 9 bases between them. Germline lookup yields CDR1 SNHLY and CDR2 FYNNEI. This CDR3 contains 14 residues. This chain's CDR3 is CASSETRLTGELFF. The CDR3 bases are TGTGCCAGCAGTGAAACGCGCTTAACCGGGGAGCTGTTTTTT.